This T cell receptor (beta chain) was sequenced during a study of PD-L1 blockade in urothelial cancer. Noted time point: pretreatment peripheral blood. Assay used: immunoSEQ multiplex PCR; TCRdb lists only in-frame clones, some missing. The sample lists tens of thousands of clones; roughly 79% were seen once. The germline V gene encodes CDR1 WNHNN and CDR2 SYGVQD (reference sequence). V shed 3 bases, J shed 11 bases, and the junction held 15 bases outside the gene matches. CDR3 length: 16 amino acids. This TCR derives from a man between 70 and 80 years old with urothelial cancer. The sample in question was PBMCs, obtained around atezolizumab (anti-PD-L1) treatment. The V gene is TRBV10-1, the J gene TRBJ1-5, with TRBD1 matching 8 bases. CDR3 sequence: CASSDRSGQVVSSQHF. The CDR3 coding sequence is TGCGCCAGCAGTGATCGGTCGGGACAGGTCGTTTCTTCCCAGCATTTT.